This entry lists 8 T cell receptor beta chains sequenced from one sample in a study of blood T cell repertoires in COVID-19. Repertoires were generated with immunoSEQ multiplex PCR, while TCRdb's copy carries only in-frame clones and drops some. The sample carries 99,000 or so clones, roughly 88% recorded once. The source material was peripheral blood. The receptors were gathered from a man in his fifties or sixties with COVID-19, enrolled during active disease.

The chain is built from TRBV20-1 and TRBJ2-1, with D tentatively TRBD2 (6 bases). Germline V CDR1 and CDR2: DFQATT, SNEGSKA (reference sequence). Deletions cut 5 bases from V and 7 bases from J, with 9 bases between. This CDR3 spans 11 amino acids. Written as DNA, the CDR3 is TGCAGTGCTTTACGGGAGAATGAGCAGTTCTTC. This codes for CSALRENEQFF.

The gene calls are TRBV5-4 and TRBJ2-7; 7 bases align to TRBD1. The CDR3 covers 15 residues. The junction had 12 bases not matched to a gene; V was cut back by 4 bases and J by 5 bases. The germline V gene encodes CDR1 SGHNT and CDR2 YYREEE (reference sequence). This chain's CDR3 is CASSPGGKQINEQYF. The CDR3 region has the DNA TGTGCCAGCAGCCCAGGGGGTAAACAGATTAACGAGCAGTACTTC.

In DNA, the CDR3 is TGTGCCTGGCGGACAGCTGGGGCCAACGTCCTGACTTTC. This gives the protein CAWRTAGANVLTF. This rearrangement joins TRBV30 to TRBJ2-6; possibly TRBD1 for D (6 bases). V lost 5 bases to trimming and J lost 2 bases, with 7 bases between them. Germline CDR1 reads GTSNPN; CDR2 reads SVGIG (reference sequence). The CDR3 extends over 13 amino acids.

This clone was observed a single time. The same CDR3 can be traced to other DNA sequences in this sample. CDR3: CATSRDRGQPQHF. In nucleotides, the CDR3 is TGTGCCACCAGCAGAGACCGGGGGCAGCCCCAGCATTTT. The J gene is TRBJ1-5, the V gene TRBV15; tentatively, D is TRBD1 (5 bases). The germline V gene has CDR1 LNHNV and CDR2 YYDKDF (reference sequence). The CDR3 is 13 residues long. V was trimmed by 0 bases and J by 7 bases, leaving 7 bases between them.

The rearrangement links TRBV5-4 to TRBJ2-1; TRBD1 matches at 8 bases. Unmatched junction bases numbered 9, after V lost 10 bases and J lost 6 bases. There are 13 residues in the CDR3. Germline CDR1 SGHNT, CDR2 YYREEE (reference sequence). In nucleotides, the CDR3 is TGTGCCGTGAGCCTGGACAGGGTCAATGAGCAGTTCTTC. It is translated as CAVSLDRVNEQFF.

The chain is built from TRBV5-1 and TRBJ2-7; 7 bases map to TRBD2. Germline loops: CDR1 SGHRS, CDR2 YFSETQ. The CDR3 runs 14 residues. Trimming at V came to 0 bases and at J to 5 bases, leaving 5 bases not matched to a gene. The CDR3 sequence: CASSLGGTTNEQYF. CDR3 coding DNA: TGCGCCAGCAGCTTGGGAGGGACTACCAACGAGCAGTACTTC.

This chain joins TRBV6-4 and TRBJ2-1, with TRBD1 as a possible D gene (5 bases). In germline, CDR1 is MRHNA, CDR2 SNTAGT. The CDR3 has 14 residues. Trimming left V 2 bases short and J 13 bases short, with 18 bases between. The CDR3 bases are TGTGCCAGCAGTGACCAGGGCCTACAGGCCCCCCAGTTCTTC. Its protein product is CASSDQGLQAPQFF.

This clone was recorded once. V is TRBV6-1 and J is TRBJ2-2, with D tentatively TRBD1 (6 bases). The CDR3 spans 14 residues. Trimming shortened V by 6 bases and J by 7 bases, and 15 bases separated the two germline ends. Germline CDR1 is MNHNS and CDR2 is SASEGT. CDR3 coding DNA: TGTGCCAGCAGAACCAGGGGATTGAACGGGGAGCTGTTTTTT. Amino acid sequence: CASRTRGLNGELFF.